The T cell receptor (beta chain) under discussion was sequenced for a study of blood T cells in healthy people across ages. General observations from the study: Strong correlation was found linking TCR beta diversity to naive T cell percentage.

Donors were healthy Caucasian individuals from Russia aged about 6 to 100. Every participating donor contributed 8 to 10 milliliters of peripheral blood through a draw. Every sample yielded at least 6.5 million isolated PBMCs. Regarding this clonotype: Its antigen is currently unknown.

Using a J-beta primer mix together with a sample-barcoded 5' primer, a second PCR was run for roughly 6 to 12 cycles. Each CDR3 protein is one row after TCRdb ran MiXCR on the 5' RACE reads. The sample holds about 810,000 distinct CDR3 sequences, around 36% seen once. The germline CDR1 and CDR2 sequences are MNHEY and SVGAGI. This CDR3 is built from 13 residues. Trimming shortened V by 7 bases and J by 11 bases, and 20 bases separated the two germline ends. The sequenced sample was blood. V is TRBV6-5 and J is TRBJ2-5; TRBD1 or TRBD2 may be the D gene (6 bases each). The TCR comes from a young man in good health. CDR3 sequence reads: CASTRAGGNGQYF. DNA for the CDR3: TGTGCCAGCACCAGGGCCGGGGGCAATGGGCAGTACTTC.